This passage covers 27 T cell receptor beta chains from one sample sequenced in a study of cytomegalovirus exposure and HLA in healthy donors. PCR involved 60 Vbeta and 13 Jbeta primers. This table comes from immunoSEQ multiplex PCR, and its TCRdb copy is limited to in-frame clones, with some not included. The table records about 100,000 clones, about 68% of them present only once. Sample: PBMCs. All receptors come from a man younger than 45 in good health and CMV-seropositive.

The rearrangement links TRBV2 to TRBJ1-1; D may be TRBD1 (6 bases). Looked up from germline, CDR1 is SNHLY and CDR2 is FYNNEI. CDR3 size: 14 residues. Trimming left V 7 bases short and J 5 bases short, with 17 bases between. This CDR3 is CASTLGGGGTEAFF. In DNA, the CDR3 is TGTGCCAGCACCTTAGGTGGGGGCGGAACTGAAGCTTTCTTT.

V is TRBV18 and J is TRBJ2-7; 8 nucleotides agree with TRBD1. J gave up 0 bases and V 6 bases, and 7 bases lay outside the gene matches. CDR1 and CDR2 from the germline V gene are KGHSH and LQKENI. The CDR3 extends over 15 amino acids. The chain's CDR3 is CASSITGGSSYEQYF. The CDR3 DNA reads TGTGCCAGCTCCATCACAGGGGGGAGCTCCTACGAGCAGTACTTC.

The rearrangement joins TRBV2 to TRBJ1-1; D gene ambiguous. V lost 6 bases, J lost 3 bases, and 17 bases lay in between. Germline V gives CDR1 SNHLY, CDR2 FYNNEI. The CDR3 is made up of 15 amino acids. The CDR3 spells CASSPWISADTEAFF. CDR3 nucleotide sequence: TGTGCCAGCAGCCCCTGGATCAGCGCGGACACTGAAGCTTTCTTT.

In nucleotides, the CDR3 is TGTGCCAGCAGCCTTCTAGCGGGGGGGAACACCGGGGAGCTGTTTTTT. This encodes CASSLLAGGNTGELFF. This rearrangement joins TRBV7-8 to TRBJ2-2, with 11 bases identical to TRBD2. With V trimmed by 5 bases and J by 1 base, 3 bases remained unmatched. The germline V gene has CDR1 SGHVS and CDR2 FQNEAQ. This CDR3 is 16 amino acids long.

This clone showed up just a few times. The chain joins TRBV6-5 to TRBJ2-6, with D maybe TRBD1 (5 bases). V lost 4 bases to trimming and J lost 1 base, with 8 bases between them. The CDR3 has 15 amino acids. The V gene's germline CDR1 is MNHEY and CDR2 SVGAGI. The CDR3 sequence is CASSWTPSGANVLTF. CDR3 coding DNA: TGTGCCAGCAGTTGGACACCTTCTGGGGCCAACGTCCTGACTTTC.

The CDR3 DNA is TGTGCCAGCAGCTCTGGCCGGGGGGGGTCGAGCAATCAGCCCCAGCATTTT. Protein sequence: CASSSGRGGSSNQPQHF. The chain couples TRBV5-6 to TRBJ1-5, with a tentative D call TRBD1 (5 bases). CDR1 is SGHDT and CDR2 is YYEEEE in the germline V gene. V shed 3 bases and J shed 1 base, with 17 bases lying between them. This CDR3 comprises 17 residues.

This rearrangement joins TRBV11-2 to TRBJ1-2; perhaps TRBD1 as D (6 bases). The CDR3 totals 15 residues. The germline V and J ends were trimmed by 2 bases and 2 bases, with 12 bases remaining between them. Germline CDR1 is SGHAT and CDR2 is FQNNGV. In nucleotides, the CDR3 is TGTGCCAGCAGCTTAATGACAGGCCGGAACTATGGCTACACCTTC. Translating gives CASSLMTGRNYGYTF.

The gene calls are TRBV7-9 and TRBJ1-2; a possible D gene is TRBD1 (6 bases). Germline-derived CDR1 and CDR2 are SEHNR and FQNEAQ (reference sequence). This CDR3 is 14 amino acids long. V was cut by 4 bases and J by 2 bases, with 11 bases left in between. The CDR3 region is CASSSGAVNYGYTF. CDR3 bases: TGTGCCAGCAGCTCAGGGGCGGTGAACTATGGCTACACCTTC.

This sequence joins TRBV9 and TRBJ2-3; 7 bases match TRBD1. CDR3 length: 16 amino acids. Germline lookup yields CDR1 SGDLS and CDR2 YYNGEE. Unmatched junction bases numbered 12, after V lost 4 bases and J lost 4 bases. The CDR3 region has the DNA TGTGCCAGCAGCTTATACCGGGACAGCTTTCCAGATACGCAGTATTTT. Its translation is CASSLYRDSFPDTQYF.

This clone has a single count. The CDR3 nucleotides are TGTGCCAGCAGGCAATCTAGGACAGGGGGCGAAACCGGGGAGCTGTTTTTT. Translating it yields CASRQSRTGGETGELFF. J is TRBJ2-2 and V is TRBV2; 11 bases are shared with TRBD1. The trim removed 6 bases at V and 5 bases at J, leaving 11 bases unmatched. CDR3 length: 17 amino acids. Germline V gives CDR1 SNHLY, CDR2 FYNNEI.

The chain joins TRBV6-1 to TRBJ1-2; 11 bases are a match to TRBD1. CDR1 is MNHNS, CDR2 SASEGT, per germline. This CDR3 has 18 residues. J gave up 0 bases and V 4 bases, and 10 bases lay outside the gene matches. CDR3 residues: CASSVRRTGGSANYGYTF. For the CDR3, the DNA is TGTGCCAGCAGTGTACGCAGGACAGGGGGCTCTGCTAACTATGGCTACACCTTC.

The V call is TRBV5-1, the J call TRBJ1-1; weak D call: TRBD1 (5 bases). The CDR3 length is 14 residues. V shed 2 bases and J shed 10 bases, with 18 bases lying between them. Germline lookup yields CDR1 SGHRS and CDR2 YFSETQ. DNA of the CDR3: TGCGCCAGCAGCTTAGGGGATTTCAACTGGGGAGCTTTCTTT. Translating gives CASSLGDFNWGAFF.

V and J are TRBV19 and TRBJ1-5, with D tentatively TRBD1 (5 bases). The CDR3 has 16 amino acids. V was pared by 7 bases and J by 0 bases, with 16 bases between. Germline loops: CDR1 LNHDA, CDR2 SQIVND (reference sequence). DNA of the CDR3: TGTGCCAGTAACGTCATGGGGCAGTTTAGCAATCAGCCCCAGCATTTT. Translation gives CASNVMGQFSNQPQHF.

J is TRBJ2-1 and V is TRBV11-1, with 8 bases identical to TRBD2. Germline CDR1 and CDR2: SGHAT and FQDESV (reference sequence). J was trimmed by 3 bases and V by 1 base; bases with no gene match: 5. CDR3 length: 16 amino acids. The CDR3 DNA is TGTGCCAGCAGCTTAGGGGCGGGGGGCCGCTACAATGAGCAGTTCTTC. Encoded protein: CASSLGAGGRYNEQFF.

This sequence joins TRBV6-1 and TRBJ2-5; 8 positions agree with TRBD2. The DNA end is more similar to TRBJ2-7, so the J call may be wrong. Germline V gives CDR1 MNHNS, CDR2 SASEGT. The CDR3 contains 15 residues. The CDR3 reads CASKGGRERGFEQYF. CDR3 nucleotide sequence: TGTGCCAGCAAAGGAGGGAGAGAGCGGGGGTTCGAGCAGTACTTC.

The CDR3 DNA reads TGTGCCAGCAGCGAATGGGGACAGATCTCTGGCTACACCTTC. Translating gives CASSEWGQISGYTF. The chain links TRBV7-8 to TRBJ1-2; 7 positions agree with TRBD1. V trimming: 5 bases; J trimming: 7 bases; junction bases outside the gene matches: 10. Germline CDR1 and CDR2: SGHVS and FQNEAQ. The CDR3 is 14 amino acids.

The J gene is TRBJ2-2, the V gene TRBV7-6; 8 bases map to TRBD1. V lost 1 base, J lost 6 bases, and 7 bases stayed unmatched. The CDR3 has 16 amino acids. Germline loops: CDR1 SGHVS, CDR2 FNYEAQ. The CDR3 DNA reads as TGTGCCAGCAGCTTAGAATTGCAGGGGGCCTCCGGGGAGCTGTTTTTT. Protein product: CASSLELQGASGELFF.

DNA for the CDR3: TGTGCCAGCTCACCACCGAGTTCGGACATTCAGTACTTC. This codes for CASSPPSSDIQYF. V usage is TRBV18 and J usage is TRBJ2-4; no clear D. Germline V gene sequence: CDR1 KGHSH, CDR2 LQKENI. The ends were cut back, 0 bases at V and 8 bases at J, with 8 bases in the middle. The CDR3 loop spans 13 amino acids.

Here the CDR3 reads CASSSHRGLEAFF. The CDR3 DNA is TGTGCCAGCAGCTCGCACAGGGGACTTGAAGCTTTCTTT. The rearrangement uses TRBV5-5 and TRBJ1-1; 7 bases are a match to TRBD1. V trimming: 3 bases; J trimming: 7 bases; junction bases outside the gene matches: 6. CDR1 and CDR2 from the germline V gene are SGHKS and YYEKEE (reference sequence). The CDR3 runs to 13 residues.

The V call is TRBV5-5, the J call TRBJ2-7; TRBD1 matches 7 bases. The junction had 9 bases not matched to a gene; V was cut back by 7 bases and J by 2 bases. CDR1 and CDR2 (germline): SGHKS, YYEKEE (reference sequence). The length of the CDR3 is 14 residues. The DNA of the CDR3 is TGTGCCAGCCACCAGACAGGGATTCCCTACGAGCAGTACTTC. Its translation is CASHQTGIPYEQYF.

The gene calls are TRBV10-3 and TRBJ1-6; D remains unclear. V lost 3 bases and J 7 bases, leaving 7 bases between the germline ends. Germline V CDR1 and CDR2: ENHRY, SYGVKD. CDR3 length: 13 amino acids. The CDR3 sequence is CAISDEGNSPLHF. The CDR3 coding sequence is TGTGCCATCAGTGATGAGGGAAATTCACCCCTCCACTTT.

This chain connects TRBV28 to TRBJ1-5, with D possibly TRBD1 on 5 matching bases. Germline V gene lookup returns CDR1 MDHEN and CDR2 SYDVKM. CDR3 length equals 13 residues. V was cut by 4 bases and J by 7 bases, with 11 bases left in between. CDR3 loop: CASSSWGGQPQHF. The CDR3 coding sequence is TGTGCCAGCAGTTCTTGGGGCGGACAGCCCCAGCATTTT.

CDR3 in amino acids: CASSRTGAYGYTF. CDR3 DNA sequence: TGTGCCAGTAGTCGTACAGGGGCCTATGGCTACACCTTC. This chain links TRBV19 with TRBJ1-2, with 7 bases fitting TRBD1. With 5 bases clipped from V and 4 bases from J, the junction kept 4 bases outside the gene matches. Germline V gene lookup returns CDR1 LNHDA and CDR2 SQIVND (reference sequence). The CDR3 sequence is 13 residues long.

This clone was seen more than once but under ten times. The CDR3 region is CSVDGTLGDTQYF. CDR3 nucleotides: TGCAGCGTTGATGGGACTTTAGGGGATACGCAGTATTTT. The chain links TRBV29-1 to TRBJ2-3; TRBD2 might be the D (6 bases). The CDR3 is 13 amino acids. V shed 3 bases and J shed 6 bases, with 13 bases lying between them. Germline-derived CDR1 and CDR2 are SQVTM and ANQGSEA.

This chain uses TRBV15 with TRBJ1-2; D gene uncertain. The V end was cut by 6 bases, the J end by 13 bases, with 15 bases between. The CDR3 runs to 11 residues. The V gene's germline CDR1 is LNHNV and CDR2 YYDKDF (reference sequence). The DNA for the CDR3 is TGTGCCACCAGTGTGGGCGGGGAACGCACCTTC. Amino acids: CATSVGGERTF.

This clone has more than one count but fewer than ten. This chain links TRBV19 with TRBJ2-2; D perhaps matches TRBD2 (6 bases). The CDR3 length is 16 residues. In germline, CDR1 is LNHDA, CDR2 SQIVND (reference sequence). Trimming took 4 bases from V and 4 from J, leaving 16 bases between them. Here the CDR3 reads CASSNGTRVSTGELFF. CDR3 in DNA: TGTGCCAGTAGTAACGGGACTCGAGTTTCCACCGGGGAGCTGTTTTTT.

The chain couples TRBV4-1 to TRBJ1-2; D is possibly TRBD1 (5 bases). From germline, CDR1 is MGHRA and CDR2 YSYEKL. This CDR3 region has 14 residues. V lost 2 bases, J lost 6 bases, and 13 bases lay in between. The CDR3 DNA reads TGCGCCAGCAGCCAACGCGCGCGGGACCATGGCTACACCTTC. It yields the protein CASSQRARDHGYTF.